This TCR beta chain came from a study of T cell responses to AZD1222 COVID-19 vaccine. Clones were sequenced by immunoSEQ multiplex PCR, and TCRdb holds only the in-frame ones, with some missing. The data contain under 200,000 clones, roughly 92% of them singletons. Study findings and constraints: Donors in the cohort were predominantly white British and more often female, and clonal diversity was possibly underestimated.

The V gene's germline CDR1 is LNHDA and CDR2 SQIVND (reference sequence). V lost 4 bases and J lost 3, with 10 bases in between. This CDR3 region has 14 residues. As for this clone: The antigen remains unidentified.

This specimen consisted of peripheral blood, obtained on day 0 of AZD1222 vaccination. The V and J genes are TRBV19 and TRBJ2-4; TRBD2 is a possible D gene (5 bases). This receptor was obtained from an adult in good health. The CDR3: CASSRGMGKNIQYF. CDR3 DNA: TGTGCCAGTAGTAGAGGGATGGGCAAAAACATTCAGTACTTC.